One sample yielded the 25 T cell receptor beta chains listed below, sequenced in a study of blood T cell repertoires in COVID-19. Some clones are missing from TCRdb's copy, which holds only in-frame ones; the method was immunoSEQ multiplex PCR. This sample has 450,000 or so clones, with about 87% found just once. Sequencing used peripheral blood. These receptors originate from a man between 18 and 29 years old with COVID-19, enrolled during active disease.

With regard to this clone: At the DNA level, this CDR3 is encoded by other sequences in the same sample as well. The chain combines TRBV2 with TRBJ2-7; D not resolved. V lost 6 bases, J lost 0 bases, and 3 bases lay in between. Germline loops: CDR1 SNHLY, CDR2 FYNNEI. CDR3 size: 11 residues. The CDR3 protein is CASSYSYEQYF. The CDR3 nucleotides are TGTGCCAGCAGCTACTCCTACGAGCAGTACTTC.

This clone showed up just a few times. The chain couples TRBV10-1 to TRBJ2-2; D not resolved. The CDR3 length is 14 residues. Trimming removed 3 bases at V and 6 bases at J, with 11 bases between. Germline CDR1 WNHNN, CDR2 SYGVQD (reference sequence). The CDR3 nucleotides are TGCGCCAGCAGTGAATTTGGGCTCGCCGGGGAGCTGTTTTTT. Its translation: CASSEFGLAGELFF.

This chain joins TRBV5-1 and TRBJ2-5; 12 positions agree with TRBD2. V was pared by 6 bases and J by 3 bases, with 3 bases of the junction left unmatched. Germline V gives CDR1 SGHRS, CDR2 YFSETQ. CDR3 length: 14 amino acids. DNA of the CDR3: TGCGCCAGCACCAGGACTAGCGGGGAAGAGACCCAGTACTTC. Encoded protein: CASTRTSGEETQYF.

This clone was picked up one time. The chain joins TRBV15 to TRBJ1-1; D not certain. The length of the CDR3 is 14 residues. Germline values: CDR1 LNHNV, CDR2 YYDKDF (reference sequence). The germline V and J ends were trimmed by 6 bases and 4 bases, with 15 bases remaining between them. The CDR3 here is CATREKRYGTEAFF. In DNA form, the CDR3 reads TGTGCCACCAGAGAGAAGAGGTATGGCACTGAAGCTTTCTTT. The whole variable domain, filled in from reference TRBV15 and TRBJ1-1, reads DAMVIQNPRYQVTQFGKPVTLSCSQTLNHNVMYWYQQKSSQAPKLLFHYYDKDFNNEADTPDNFQSRRPNTSFCFLDIRSPGLGDTAMYLCATREKRYGTEAFFGQGTRLTVV.

V usage is TRBV5-4 and J usage is TRBJ2-1, with 10 bases matching TRBD2. The germline CDR1 and CDR2 sequences are SGHNT and YYREEE (reference sequence). The CDR3 is 16 residues long. J gave up 4 bases and V 4 bases, and 8 bases lay outside the gene matches. The CDR3 reads CASSHGTSAGYNEQFF. Here the CDR3 DNA reads TGTGCCAGCAGCCACGGGACTAGCGCAGGGTACAATGAGCAGTTCTTC.

This sequence joins TRBV19 and TRBJ2-5; possibly TRBD1 for D (5 bases). Germline V CDR1 and CDR2: LNHDA, SQIVND (reference sequence). V gave up 4 bases and J gave up 1 base, with 10 bases separating them. The CDR3 totals 14 residues. CDR3 loop: CASSTWQGQETQYF. The CDR3 DNA follows: TGTGCCAGTAGTACTTGGCAGGGCCAAGAGACCCAGTACTTC.

This chain joins TRBV6-5 and TRBJ2-5, with 7 bases matching TRBD1. Germline CDR1 is MNHEY and CDR2 is SVGAGI. The CDR3 is 15 amino acids. V trimming: 4 bases; J trimming: 2 bases; junction bases outside the gene matches: 7. CDR3 loop: CASSFREGQQETQYF. The CDR3, as DNA: TGTGCCAGCAGTTTCAGAGAGGGACAGCAAGAGACCCAGTACTTC.

Concerning this clone itself: Other DNA sequences in this specimen translate into the identical CDR3. The chain couples TRBV5-5 to TRBJ2-7, with 7 bases fitting TRBD1. This CDR3 spans 14 amino acids. Losses at the gene ends were 0 bases for V and 2 bases for J; bases not matched to a gene: 2. The germline gives CDR1 SGHKS, CDR2 YYEKEE (reference sequence). The CDR3 loop is CASSLAQGTYEQYF. The CDR3, as DNA: TGTGCCAGCAGCTTGGCACAGGGGACCTACGAGCAGTACTTC. Looking up the rest from reference TRBV5-5 and TRBJ2-7 gives the full variable domain: DAGVTQSPTHLIKTRGQQVTLRCSPISGHKSVSWYQQVLGQGPQFIFQYYEKEERGRGNFPDRFSARQFPNYSSELNVNALLLGDSALYLCASSLAQGTYEQYFGPGTRLTVT.

This clone has a single count. The CDR3 reads CASSLGTGGPYEQYF. The CDR3 coding sequence is TGTGCCAGCAGCTTGGGGACAGGGGGACCCTACGAGCAGTACTTC. The chain has TRBV5-5 and TRBJ2-7, with 10 bases matching TRBD1. The CDR3 is 15 amino acids. Germline CDR1 SGHKS, CDR2 YYEKEE (reference sequence). V dropped 0 bases and J dropped 2; count of bases not matched to a gene: 2.

The chain combines TRBV7-3 with TRBJ2-7; D is unclear. Germline values: CDR1 SGHTA, CDR2 FQGTGA. The CDR3 extends over 16 amino acids. The V and J ends lost 0 bases and 0 bases respectively, with 12 bases between them. The CDR3 protein is CASSLTSRSLSYEQYF. CDR3 nucleotides: TGTGCCAGCAGCTTAACATCTAGGAGCCTCTCCTACGAGCAGTACTTC.

V gene TRBV2 combines with J gene TRBJ2-3; unclear D gene. Per germline, CDR1 SNHLY and CDR2 FYNNEI. The CDR3 is 13 amino acids. V was pared by 10 bases and J by 5 bases, with 16 bases between. The CDR3: CAIFTMARDTQYF. CDR3 coding DNA: TGTGCCATTTTCACTATGGCTAGAGATACGCAGTATTTT.

The chain has TRBV5-4 and TRBJ2-3, with D possibly matching TRBD2 (6 bases). Deletions cut 5 bases from V and 8 bases from J, with 15 bases between. Germline V gene lookup returns CDR1 SGHNT and CDR2 YYREEE (reference sequence). The length of the CDR3 is 13 residues. Written as DNA, the CDR3 is TGTGCCAGCAGGCCAGGGACTGGGCGTACGCAGTATTTT. It encodes CASRPGTGRTQYF. Together with reference TRBV5-4 and TRBJ2-3, the CDR3 gives the full variable domain: ETGVTQSPTHLIKTRGQQVTLRCSSQSGHNTVSWYQQALGQGPQFIFQYYREEENGRGNFPPRFSGLQFPNYSSELNVNALELDDSALYLCASRPGTGRTQYFGPGTRLTVL.

The V call is TRBV2, the J call TRBJ1-2; D gene uncertain. The CDR3 sequence is 13 residues long. The germline V gene encodes CDR1 SNHLY and CDR2 FYNNEI. The V end was cut by 8 bases, the J end by 3 bases, with 13 bases between. In DNA form, the CDR3 reads TGTGCCAGCTCAGAGGGATATGACTATGGCTACACCTTC. Protein: CASSEGYDYGYTF.

The chain combines TRBV27 with TRBJ1-4, with 9 bases aligning to TRBD1. The V gene's germline CDR1 is MNHEY and CDR2 SMNVEV (reference sequence). With V trimmed by 5 bases and J by 6 bases, 4 bases remained unmatched. The CDR3 sequence is 14 residues long. CDR3 amino acids: CASSLRTGDEKLFF. CDR3 nucleotide sequence: TGTGCCAGCAGTCTCCGGACAGGGGATGAAAAACTGTTTTTT.

This clone was recorded a few times. The V call is TRBV10-2, the J call TRBJ1-6, with D perhaps matching TRBD1 (5 bases). CDR1 is WSHSY and CDR2 is SAAADI in the germline V gene. The V end was cut by 2 bases, the J end by 9 bases, with 11 bases between. This CDR3 has 14 amino acids. For the CDR3, the DNA is TGCGCCAGCAGTGAGGCGATCAGGGTTTCACCCCTCCACTTT. Its protein product is CASSEAIRVSPLHF.

V is TRBV6-5 and J is TRBJ1-2; 7 positions agree with TRBD1. CDR3 length equals 13 residues. The V segment lost 6 bases and the J segment 6 bases; nucleotides outside the gene matches: 7. Germline CDR1 is MNHEY and CDR2 is SVGAGI. This CDR3 reads CASRDRLQDGYTF. The CDR3 DNA is TGTGCCAGCAGGGACAGGCTACAGGATGGCTACACCTTC.

The chain couples TRBV5-1 to TRBJ2-6; D is unresolved. The length of the CDR3 is 14 residues. V shed 6 bases and J shed 0 bases, with 7 bases lying between them. Looked up from germline, CDR1 is SGHRS and CDR2 is YFSETQ. The CDR3 region is CASMTSSGANVLTF. The DNA of the CDR3 is TGCGCCAGCATGACAAGCTCTGGGGCCAACGTCCTGACTTTC.

The chain employs TRBV5-1 and TRBJ1-2; possible D gene TRBD1, 5 bases. CDR3 size: 13 residues. Trimming cost V 4 bases and J 3 bases, with 10 bases left between them. CDR1 and CDR2 from the germline V gene are SGHRS and YFSETQ. The chain's CDR3 is CASSSGTYYGYTF. DNA for the CDR3: TGCGCCAGCAGCAGTGGGACTTACTATGGCTACACCTTC.

The chain links TRBV13 to TRBJ2-5; TRBD1 aligns across 8 bases. The CDR3 is made up of 15 amino acids. J lost 5 bases, V lost 2 bases, and 7 bases had no gene match. Per germline, CDR1 PRHDT and CDR2 FYEKMQ (reference sequence). CDR3 sequence (DNA): TGTGCCAGCAGCTTAACCCGGACAGGGATGGAGACCCAGTACTTC. This encodes CASSLTRTGMETQYF. Supplemented by reference TRBV13 and TRBJ2-5, the full variable domain reads AAGVIQSPRHLIKEKRETATLKCYPIPRHDTVYWYQQGPGQDPQFLISFYEKMQSDKGSIPDRFSAQQFSDYHSELNMSSLELGDSALYFCASSLTRTGMETQYFGPGTRLLVL.

This chain uses TRBV29-1 with TRBJ1-1; D is uncertain. From germline, CDR1 is SQVTM and CDR2 ANQGSEA. Between the trimmed V and J ends, which lost 6 bases and 5 bases, there was a span of 10 bases. The CDR3 has 11 residues. Written as DNA, the CDR3 is TGCAGCGTGGGCGATATGACTGAAGCTTTCTTT. It codes for CSVGDMTEAFF.

The chain recombines TRBV6-5 with TRBJ1-1, with D perhaps TRBD1 (6 bases). Trimming removed 6 bases at V and 0 bases at J, with 11 bases between. This CDR3 contains 14 residues. CDR1 and CDR2 (germline): MNHEY, SVGAGI. The CDR3 nucleotides read TGTGCCAGCAGATTAGGGGGAATGAACACTGAAGCTTTCTTT. This gives the protein CASRLGGMNTEAFF.

The rearrangement uses TRBV12-3 or TRBV12-4 and TRBJ1-1; D possibly corresponds to TRBD1 (5 bases). V was trimmed by 4 bases and J by 5 bases, leaving 8 bases between them. The CDR3 contains 12 residues. The CDR3 coding sequence is TGTGCCAGCAGTTGGGGGGGTACTGAAGCTTTCTTT. Its translation is CASSWGGTEAFF.

V is TRBV2 and J is TRBJ2-4; D gene unclear. This CDR3 is built from 15 residues. Germline V gives CDR1 SNHLY, CDR2 FYNNEI. V shed 2 bases and J shed 0 bases, with 8 bases lying between them. CDR3 sequence reads: CASSEYVLAKNIQYF. DNA for the CDR3: TGTGCCAGCAGTGAATATGTTCTAGCCAAAAACATTCAGTACTTC.

This clone has just one count. The chain uses TRBV6-4 and TRBJ1-2; 11 nucleotides align to TRBD1. This CDR3 region has 16 residues. CDR1 and CDR2 from the germline V gene are MRHNA and SNTAGT. Trimming took 4 bases from V and 8 from J; bases not matched to a gene: 12. CDR3 protein: CASSAQGTGGIYGYTF. CDR3 in DNA: TGTGCCAGCAGTGCCCAGGGGACAGGGGGGATCTACGGCTACACCTTC.

The chain joins TRBV20-1 to TRBJ2-3; possible D gene TRBD1, 5 bases. This CDR3 comprises 14 residues. Deletions cut 3 bases from V and 1 base from J, with 11 bases between. CDR1 DFQATT and CDR2 SNEGSKA come from the germline V gene (reference sequence). The CDR3 DNA reads TGCAGTGCTAGTGAAGGGGTGGGCACAGATACGCAGTATTTT. It specifies CSASEGVGTDTQYF.